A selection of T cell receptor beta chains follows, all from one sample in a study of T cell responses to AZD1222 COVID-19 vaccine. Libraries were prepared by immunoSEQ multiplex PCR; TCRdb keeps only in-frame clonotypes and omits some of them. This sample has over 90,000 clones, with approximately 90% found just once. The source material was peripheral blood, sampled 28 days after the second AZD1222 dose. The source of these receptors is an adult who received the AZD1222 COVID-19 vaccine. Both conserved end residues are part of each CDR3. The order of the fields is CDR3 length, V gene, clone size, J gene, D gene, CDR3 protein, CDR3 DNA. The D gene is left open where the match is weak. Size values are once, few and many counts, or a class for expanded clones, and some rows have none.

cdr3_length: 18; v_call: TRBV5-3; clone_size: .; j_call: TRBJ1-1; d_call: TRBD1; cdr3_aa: CARSRDRGAPYPNTEAFF; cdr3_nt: TGTGCCAGAAGCCGTGACAGGGGTGCACCATACCCAAACACTGAAGCTTTCTTT
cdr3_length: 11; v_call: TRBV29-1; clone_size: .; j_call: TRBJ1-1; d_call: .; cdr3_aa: CSVDHGTEAFF; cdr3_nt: TGCAGCGTTGACCATGGCACTGAAGCTTTCTTT
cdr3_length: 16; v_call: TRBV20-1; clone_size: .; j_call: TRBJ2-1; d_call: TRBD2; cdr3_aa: CSASRPAGGLYNEQFF; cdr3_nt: TGCAGTGCTAGTAGGCCAGCGGGGGGACTATACAATGAGCAGTTCTTC
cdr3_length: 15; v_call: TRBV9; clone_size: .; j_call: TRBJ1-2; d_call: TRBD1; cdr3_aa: CASSEPRGLGYGYTF; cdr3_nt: TGTGCCAGCAGCGAACCCAGGGGGCTGGGCTATGGCTACACCTTC
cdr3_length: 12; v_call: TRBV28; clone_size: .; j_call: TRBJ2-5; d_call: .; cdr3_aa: CASSLRGETQYF; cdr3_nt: TGTGCCAGCAGTCTCAGGGGAGAGACCCAGTACTTC
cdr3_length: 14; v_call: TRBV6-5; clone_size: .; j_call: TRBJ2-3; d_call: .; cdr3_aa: CASSLTESTDTQYF; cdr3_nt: TGTGCCAGCAGCCTCACAGAGAGCACAGATACGCAGTATTTT
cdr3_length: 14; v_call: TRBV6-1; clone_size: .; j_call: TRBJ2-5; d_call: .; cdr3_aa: CASSERGREETQYF; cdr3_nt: TGTGCCAGCAGTGAGCGGGGACGGGAAGAGACCCAGTACTTC
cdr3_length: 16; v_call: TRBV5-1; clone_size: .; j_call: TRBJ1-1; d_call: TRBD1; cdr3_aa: CASSSSGGAGDTEAFF; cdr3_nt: TGCGCCAGCAGCTCCTCAGGGGGCGCCGGGGATACTGAAGCTTTCTTT
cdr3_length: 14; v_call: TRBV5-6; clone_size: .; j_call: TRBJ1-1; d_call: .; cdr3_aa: CASSLLTLNTEAFF; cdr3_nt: TGTGCCAGCAGCCTCTTGACACTGAACACTGAAGCTTTCTTT
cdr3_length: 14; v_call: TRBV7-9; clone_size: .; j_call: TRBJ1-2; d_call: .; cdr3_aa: CASSLSLSYYGYTF; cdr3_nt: TGTGCCAGCAGCTTATCCCTCAGCTACTATGGCTACACCTTC
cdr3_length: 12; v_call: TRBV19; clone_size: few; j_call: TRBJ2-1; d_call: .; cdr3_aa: CASSRGGGQTFF; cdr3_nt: TGTGCCAGTAGTAGAGGAGGGGGACAAACGTTCTTC
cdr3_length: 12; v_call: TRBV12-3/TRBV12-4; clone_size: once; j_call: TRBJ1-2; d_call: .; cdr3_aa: CASSSGVGGYTF; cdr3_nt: TGTGCCAGCAGTTCCGGCGTGGGAGGCTACACCTTC
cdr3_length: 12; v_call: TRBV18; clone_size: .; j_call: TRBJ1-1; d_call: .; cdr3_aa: CASSAQGTEAFF; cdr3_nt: TGTGCCAGCTCAGCACAGGGCACTGAAGCTTTCTTT
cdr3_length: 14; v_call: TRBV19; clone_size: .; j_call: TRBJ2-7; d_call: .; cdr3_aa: CASSMGGEWGEQYF; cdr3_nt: TGTGCCAGTAGTATGGGCGGGGAATGGGGCGAGCAGTACTTC
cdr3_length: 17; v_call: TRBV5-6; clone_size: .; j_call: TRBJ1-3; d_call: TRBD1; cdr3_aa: CASSLFRGQGTGNTIYF; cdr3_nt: TGTGCCAGCAGCTTGTTCCGAGGACAGGGAACTGGAAACACCATATATTTT
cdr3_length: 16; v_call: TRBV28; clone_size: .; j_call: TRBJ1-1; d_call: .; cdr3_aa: CASSFKVETANTEAFF; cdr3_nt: TGTGCCAGCAGTTTTAAGGTAGAGACGGCGAACACTGAAGCTTTCTTT
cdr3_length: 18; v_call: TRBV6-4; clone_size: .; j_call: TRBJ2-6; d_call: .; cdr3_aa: CASSDFRPQYSGANVLTF; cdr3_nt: TGTGCCAGCAGTGACTTCCGGCCTCAATACTCTGGGGCCAACGTCCTGACTTTC
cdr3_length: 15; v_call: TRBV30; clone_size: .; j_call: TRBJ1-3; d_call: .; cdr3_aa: CAWSVQERGRNTIYF; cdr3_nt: TGTGCCTGGAGTGTACAGGAGAGGGGGAGAAACACCATATATTTT
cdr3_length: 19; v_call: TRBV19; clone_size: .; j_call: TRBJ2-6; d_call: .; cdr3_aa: CASTSLWARTSSGANVLTF; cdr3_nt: TGTGCCAGCACCTCGCTTTGGGCACGTACTTCTTCTGGGGCCAACGTCCTGACTTTC
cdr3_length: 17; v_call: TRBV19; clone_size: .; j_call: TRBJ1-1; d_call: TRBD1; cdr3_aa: CASSIDRGALGNTEAFF; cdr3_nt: TGTGCCAGTAGTATCGACAGGGGTGCCCTGGGGAACACTGAAGCTTTCTTT
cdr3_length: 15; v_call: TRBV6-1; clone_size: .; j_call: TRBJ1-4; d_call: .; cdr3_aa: CASSEVGPFNEKLFF; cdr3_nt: TGTGCCAGCAGTGAAGTGGGACCGTTTAATGAAAAACTGTTTTTT
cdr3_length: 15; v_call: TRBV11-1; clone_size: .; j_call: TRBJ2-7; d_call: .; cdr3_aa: CASSFSTGSSYEQYF; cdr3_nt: TGTGCCAGCAGCTTTTCGACTGGGAGCTCCTACGAGCAGTACTTC